Below, 22 T cell receptor beta chains from the same sample are listed, as sequenced in a study of graft-versus-host responses after intestinal transplantation. No antigens are known for them. The table came from immunoSEQ multiplex PCR; TCRdb's copy has only in-frame clones and leaves some out. The sample has around 110,000 clones, roughly 86% seen once. Sample: unstimulated CD4+ T cells sorted from spleen or lymph node cells, taken before transplant. The source of these receptors is a human donor who was the organ donor for an intestinal transplant.

This chain joins TRBV5-5 and TRBJ2-5, with D possibly TRBD2 on 7 matching bases. Trimming stripped 0 bases from V and 1 base from J, with 13 bases between. This CDR3 region has 16 residues. Germline lookup yields CDR1 SGHKS and CDR2 YYEKEE (reference sequence). CDR3 sequence: CASSLVVGGPQETQYF. The CDR3 region has the DNA TGTGCCAGCAGCTTGGTCGTCGGGGGGCCCCAAGAGACCCAGTACTTC.

V gene TRBV19 combines with J gene TRBJ2-2; D not resolved. The CDR3 is made up of 15 amino acids. The V end was cut by 0 bases, the J end by 0 bases, with 5 bases between. CDR1 and CDR2 from the germline V gene are LNHDA and SQIVND (reference sequence). In DNA form, the CDR3 reads TGTGCCAGTAGTATAGAAAGAACGAACACCGGGGAGCTGTTTTTT. Amino acids: CASSIERTNTGELFF.

V usage is TRBV7-9 and J usage is TRBJ2-7, with D perhaps TRBD2 (5 bases). Germline V gene lookup returns CDR1 SEHNR and CDR2 FQNEAQ (reference sequence). Deletions cut 3 bases from V and 7 bases from J, with 16 bases between. The CDR3 spans 14 residues. The CDR3 DNA sequence: TGTGCCAGCAGCTTGTTGGACTCTCTAGGGGAGCAGTACTTC. As protein: CASSLLDSLGEQYF.

The V call is TRBV6-5, the J call TRBJ1-5; D call uncertain. This CDR3 is built from 14 residues. The ends were cut back, 7 bases at V and 5 bases at J, with 15 bases in the middle. Germline V gives CDR1 MNHEY, CDR2 SVGAGI. This chain's CDR3 is CASKYGFGDQPQHF. CDR3 bases: TGTGCCAGCAAGTATGGGTTTGGAGATCAGCCCCAGCATTTT.

The chain employs TRBV18 and TRBJ2-1; weak D call: TRBD2 (6 bases). The CDR3 extends over 17 amino acids. The germline V gene has CDR1 KGHSH and CDR2 LQKENI. The V end lost 8 bases, the J end lost 0 bases, and 20 bases lay between the germline ends. CDR3 residues: CASQSGLAKSSYNEQFF. CDR3 DNA: TGTGCCAGCCAAAGCGGGCTAGCGAAGAGCTCCTACAATGAGCAGTTCTTC.

V and J are TRBV11-3 and TRBJ2-2, with 7 bases that match TRBD1. This CDR3 comprises 14 residues. With 3 bases clipped from V and 4 bases from J, the junction kept 2 bases outside the gene matches. Germline V lookup: CDR1 SGHNT, CDR2 YENEEA. CDR3 loop: CASSFQGVTGELFF. CDR3 DNA: TGTGCCAGCAGCTTCCAGGGGGTCACCGGGGAGCTGTTTTTT.

The count of this clone is one. The CDR3 coding sequence is TGTGCCAGCAGCCCTCCGGGCCGACGGGGGTCTTACGAGCAGTACTTC. Translating it yields CASSPPGRRGSYEQYF. This rearrangement joins TRBV14 to TRBJ2-7; a weak D match, TRBD2 (6 bases). The CDR3 consists of 16 residues. In germline, CDR1 is SGHDN, CDR2 FVKESK. V was cut by 4 bases and J by 4 bases, with 20 bases left in between.

The chain uses TRBV4-2 and TRBJ1-2; 8 bases line up with TRBD1. From germline, CDR1 is LGHNA and CDR2 YNFKEQ. The trim removed 4 bases at V and 8 bases at J, leaving 6 bases unmatched. This CDR3 has 13 amino acids. As DNA, the CDR3 is TGTGCCAGCAGCCCCGGGACAGGAGGGGGCTACACCTTC. It encodes CASSPGTGGGYTF.

The chain uses TRBV4-2 and TRBJ2-7; D unresolved. This CDR3 region has 14 residues. Germline lookup yields CDR1 LGHNA and CDR2 YNFKEQ. The V and J ends lost 0 bases and 3 bases respectively, with 9 bases between them. The CDR3 coding sequence is TGTGCCAGCAGCCAAGATCAGGCAGACTACGAGCAGTACTTC. Its protein product is CASSQDQADYEQYF.

This clone was seen just once. This sample also contains other DNA sequences that code for the same CDR3. The genes are TRBV10-3 and TRBJ1-2, with D possibly TRBD1 on 5 matching bases. Per the germline V gene, CDR1 is ENHRY and CDR2 is SYGVKD. V was pared by 7 bases and J by 9 bases, with 18 bases between. The CDR3 runs to 13 residues. The CDR3 spells CAINRQGQGSYTF. CDR3 DNA sequence: TGTGCCATCAATAGGCAGGGCCAAGGGAGCTACACCTTC.

This clone showed up just once. The V gene is TRBV5-6, the J gene TRBJ1-6; 10 nucleotides match TRBD1. The CDR3 has 15 residues. Germline V lookup: CDR1 SGHDT, CDR2 YYEEEE. Trimming took 0 bases from V and 9 from J; bases not matched to a gene: 3. The CDR3 is CASSLEWTGGSPLHF. As DNA, the CDR3 is TGTGCCAGCAGCTTGGAGTGGACAGGGGGTTCACCCCTCCACTTT. The full variable domain, in which reference TRBV5-6 and TRBJ1-6 provide the parts outside the CDR3, is DAGVTQSPTHLIKTRGQQVTLRCSPKSGHDTVSWYQQALGQGPQFIFQYYEEEERQRGNFPDRFSGHQFPNYSSELNVNALLLGDSALYLCASSLEWTGGSPLHFGNGTRLTVT.

The rearrangement uses TRBV4-2 and TRBJ2-2, with unresolved D. The ends were cut back, 4 bases at V and 2 bases at J, with 11 bases in the middle. The germline gives CDR1 LGHNA, CDR2 YNFKEQ. CDR3 length: 15 residues. The CDR3: CASSPRTDNTGELFF. The CDR3 DNA reads TGTGCCAGCAGCCCTCGTACGGATAACACCGGGGAGCTGTTTTTT.

This chain links TRBV19 with TRBJ1-1; the D is unclear. V dropped 4 bases and J dropped 9 bases, with 21 bases sitting between them. This CDR3 spans 15 amino acids. Germline CDR1 LNHDA, CDR2 SQIVND (reference sequence). DNA for the CDR3: TGTGCCAGTAGTAACCGGAGGGCGACAATTCTGCAAGCTTTCTTT. This translates into CASSNRRATILQAFF.

This chain connects TRBV2 to TRBJ2-2; perhaps TRBD1 as D (5 bases). V was pared by 5 bases and J by 0 bases, with 10 bases between. This CDR3 comprises 15 residues. Germline loops: CDR1 SNHLY, CDR2 FYNNEI. CDR3 loop: CASSSQGTNTGELFF. The CDR3 DNA follows: TGTGCCAGCAGTTCTCAGGGAACGAACACCGGGGAGCTGTTTTTT.

The chain employs TRBV27 and TRBJ1-5; 7 nucleotides align to TRBD1. Per the germline V gene, CDR1 is MNHEY and CDR2 is SMNVEV (reference sequence). CDR3 length equals 18 residues. Trimming at V came to 6 bases and at J to 1 base, leaving 15 bases not matched to a gene. CDR3 coding DNA: TGTGCCAGCAGAATTGTCGGCCTCTCGACAGGGAGCAATCAGCCCCAGCATTTT. It translates to CASRIVGLSTGSNQPQHF.

The J gene is TRBJ1-1, the V gene TRBV6-1; maybe TRBD1 (5 bases). There are 14 residues in the CDR3. Germline V gene data show CDR1 as MNHNS and CDR2 as SASEGT. Trimming cost V 6 bases and J 6 bases, with 17 bases left between them. The CDR3 coding sequence is TGTGCCAGCAGGGCCGGGACCCTAAGGGCTGAAGCTTTCTTT. Translating it yields CASRAGTLRAEAFF.

This clone was counted a few times. This sequence joins TRBV27 and TRBJ2-7, with D tentatively TRBD2 (5 bases). Trimming shortened V by 3 bases and J by 2 bases, and 11 bases separated the two germline ends. Germline assignment: CDR1 MNHEY and CDR2 SMNVEV (reference sequence). The CDR3 extends over 14 amino acids. CDR3 DNA sequence: TGTGCCAGCAGTTTTGGCAAGGGAGCCTACGAGCAGTACTTC. It is translated as CASSFGKGAYEQYF.

The chain is built from TRBV5-4 and TRBJ2-2, with TRBD2 identical over 7 bases. Per the germline V gene, CDR1 is SGHNT and CDR2 is YYREEE (reference sequence). The V and J ends lost 4 bases and 6 bases, in that order; junction bases with no gene match: 9. The CDR3 is 15 residues long. The CDR3 DNA reads as TGTGCCAGCAGCCGGACTAGTCAAGGTGCCGGGGAGCTGTTTTTT. It translates to CASSRTSQGAGELFF.

This chain uses TRBV5-5 with TRBJ2-3; D gene unclear. Trimming removed 0 bases at V and 5 bases at J, with 4 bases between. Germline values: CDR1 SGHKS, CDR2 YYEKEE (reference sequence). CDR3 size: 12 residues. The CDR3 region has the DNA TGTGCCAGCAGCTTGGTCAGAGATACGCAGTATTTT. This encodes CASSLVRDTQYF. Supplemented by reference TRBV5-5 and TRBJ2-3, the full variable domain reads DAGVTQSPTHLIKTRGQQVTLRCSPISGHKSVSWYQQVLGQGPQFIFQYYEKEERGRGNFPDRFSARQFPNYSSELNVNALLLGDSALYLCASSLVRDTQYFGPGTRLTVL.

J is TRBJ2-5 and V is TRBV6-5, with no clear D. The CDR3 runs 12 residues. V was trimmed by 6 bases and J by 4 bases, leaving 9 bases between them. Germline CDR1 is MNHEY and CDR2 is SVGAGI. In nucleotides, the CDR3 is TGTGCCAGCAGCGTCCTGGGAGAGACCCAGTACTTC. Protein product: CASSVLGETQYF.

A word on this clone: The sample contains more than one DNA sequence encoding this CDR3. This sequence joins TRBV6-5 and TRBJ2-6, with unresolved D. Trimming stripped 8 bases from V and 0 bases from J, with 8 bases between. Germline CDR1 is MNHEY and CDR2 is SVGAGI. The CDR3 has 14 amino acids. CDR3 in amino acids: CASLSVSGANVLTF. CDR3 nucleotides: TGTGCCAGCTTATCGGTCTCTGGGGCCAACGTCCTGACTTTC.

The table lists this clone with a count of one. This chain uses TRBV25-1 with TRBJ2-5; D not resolved. Germline V gene data show CDR1 as MGHDK and CDR2 as SYGVNS. The CDR3 sequence is 13 residues long. V was cut by 4 bases and J by 2 bases, with 8 bases left in between. CDR3 region: CASSVRSQETQYF. CDR3 DNA sequence: TGTGCCAGCAGTGTTCGGTCACAAGAGACCCAGTACTTC. The variable domain in full, with the rest retrieved from reference TRBV25-1 and TRBJ2-5, is EADIYQTPRYLVIGTGKKITLECSQTMGHDKMYWYQQDPGMELHLIHYSYGVNSTEKGDLSSESTVSRIRTEHFPLTLESARPSHTSQYLCASSVRSQETQYFGPGTRLLVL.